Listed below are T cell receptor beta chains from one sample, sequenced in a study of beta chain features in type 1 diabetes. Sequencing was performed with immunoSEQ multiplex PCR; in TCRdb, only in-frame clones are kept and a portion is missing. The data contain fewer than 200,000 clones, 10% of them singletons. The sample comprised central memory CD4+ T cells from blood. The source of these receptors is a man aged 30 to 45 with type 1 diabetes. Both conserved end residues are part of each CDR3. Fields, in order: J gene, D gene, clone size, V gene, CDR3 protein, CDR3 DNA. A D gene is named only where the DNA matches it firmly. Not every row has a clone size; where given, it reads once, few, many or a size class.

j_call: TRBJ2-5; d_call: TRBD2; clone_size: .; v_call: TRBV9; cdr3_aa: CASNSGLAGRETQYF; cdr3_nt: TGTGCCAGCAACTCTGGGCTAGCGGGAAGAGAGACCCAGTACTTC
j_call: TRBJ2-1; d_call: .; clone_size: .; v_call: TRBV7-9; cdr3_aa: CASSSMGGTSDEQFF; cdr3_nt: TGTGCCAGCAGCTCGATGGGCGGGACCTCGGATGAGCAGTTCTTC
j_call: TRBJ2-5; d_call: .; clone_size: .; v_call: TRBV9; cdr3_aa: CASSPAGRGETQYF; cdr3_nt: TGTGCCAGCAGCCCAGCGGGAAGGGGGGAGACCCAGTACTTC
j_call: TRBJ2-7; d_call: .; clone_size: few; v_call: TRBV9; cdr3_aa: CASSVEASIGHEQYF; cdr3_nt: TGTGCCAGCAGCGTAGAGGCTAGCATTGGCCACGAGCAGTACTTC
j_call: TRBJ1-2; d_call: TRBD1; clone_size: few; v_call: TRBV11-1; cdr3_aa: CASSLQGTGGLGYTF; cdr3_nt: TGTGCCAGCAGCTTACAGGGGACAGGGGGCCTGGGCTACACCTTC
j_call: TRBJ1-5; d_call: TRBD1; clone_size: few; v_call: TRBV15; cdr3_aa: CATSRGDSRSNQPQHF; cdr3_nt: TGTGCCACCAGCAGAGGGGACAGTCGTAGCAATCAGCCCCAGCATTTT
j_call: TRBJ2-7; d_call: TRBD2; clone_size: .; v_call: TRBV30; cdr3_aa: CAWTSGYEQYF; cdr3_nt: TGTGCCTGGACTAGCGGCTACGAGCAGTACTTC
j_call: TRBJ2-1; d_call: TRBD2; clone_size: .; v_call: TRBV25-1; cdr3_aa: CASRTFSGSEFF; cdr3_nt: TGTGCCAGCAGGACATTTAGCGGGAGTGAGTTCTTC
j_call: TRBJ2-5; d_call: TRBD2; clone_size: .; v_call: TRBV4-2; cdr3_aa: CASRQATGREDQETQYF; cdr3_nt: TGTGCCAGCAGGCAAGCGACCGGGCGGGAGGATCAAGAGACCCAGTACTTC
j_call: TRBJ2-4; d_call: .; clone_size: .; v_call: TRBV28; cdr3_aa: CASSFAGVAKNIQYF; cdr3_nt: TGTGCCAGCAGTTTCGCAGGCGTAGCCAAAAACATTCAGTACTTC
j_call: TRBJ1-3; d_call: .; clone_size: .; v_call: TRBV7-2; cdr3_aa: CASSFLNLFSGNTIYF; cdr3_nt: TGTGCCAGCAGCTTCTTAAATTTGTTCTCTGGAAACACCATATATTTT
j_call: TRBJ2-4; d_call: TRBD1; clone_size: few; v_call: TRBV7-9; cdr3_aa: CASSYPTGAKNIQYF; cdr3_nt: TGTGCCAGCAGCTACCCGACAGGGGCCAAAAACATTCAGTACTTC
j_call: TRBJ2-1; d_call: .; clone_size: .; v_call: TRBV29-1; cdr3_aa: CSVEDLEEKKNEQFF; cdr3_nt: TGCAGCGTTGAAGACCTGGAGGAAAAGAAGAATGAGCAGTTCTTC
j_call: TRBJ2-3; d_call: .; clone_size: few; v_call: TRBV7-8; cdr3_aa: CASSLISPDTQYF; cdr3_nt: TGTGCCAGCAGCTTGATTAGCCCAGATACGCAGTATTTT
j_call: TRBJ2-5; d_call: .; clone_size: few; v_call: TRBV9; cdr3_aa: CASSVSYSQETQYF; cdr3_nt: TGTGCCAGCAGCGTCTCCTATTCTCAAGAGACCCAGTACTTC
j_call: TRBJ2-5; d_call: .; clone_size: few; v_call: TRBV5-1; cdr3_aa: CASSYPWDSEDPPRETQYF; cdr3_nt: TGCGCCAGCAGCTACCCGTGGGATTCGGAGGACCCCCCACGGGAGACCCAGTACTTC
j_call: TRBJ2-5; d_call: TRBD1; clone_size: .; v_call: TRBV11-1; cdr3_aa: CASSTSPGQGSQYF; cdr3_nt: TGTGCCAGCAGCACTTCTCCGGGACAGGGTAGCCAGTACTTC
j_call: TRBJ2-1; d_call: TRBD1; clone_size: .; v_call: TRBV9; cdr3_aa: CASSVGGTGDVYNEQFF; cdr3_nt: TGTGCCAGCAGCGTGGGGGGGACAGGGGACGTTTACAATGAGCAGTTCTTC
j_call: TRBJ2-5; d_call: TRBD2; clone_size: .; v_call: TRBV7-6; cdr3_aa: CASSPSPGLAGFQETQYF; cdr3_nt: TGTGCCAGCAGTCCCTCCCCTGGACTAGCGGGATTCCAAGAGACCCAGTACTTC
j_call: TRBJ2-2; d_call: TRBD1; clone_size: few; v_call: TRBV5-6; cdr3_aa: CASSLFDRGITGELFF; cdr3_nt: TGTGCCAGCAGCTTGTTCGACAGGGGGATCACCGGGGAGCTGTTTTTT
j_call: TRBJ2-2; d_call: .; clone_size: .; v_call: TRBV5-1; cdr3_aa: CASSLARLTGELFF; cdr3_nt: TGCGCCAGCAGCTTGGCTAGATTAACCGGGGAGCTGTTTTTT
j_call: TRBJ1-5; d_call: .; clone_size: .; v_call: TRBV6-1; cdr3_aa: CASSEVAGINQPQHF; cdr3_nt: TGTGCCAGCAGTGAGGTGGCAGGGATAAATCAGCCCCAGCATTTT
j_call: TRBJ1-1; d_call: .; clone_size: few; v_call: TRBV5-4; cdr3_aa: CASSRVSGTEAFF; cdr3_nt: TGTGCCAGCAGTCGGGTCTCCGGAACTGAAGCTTTCTTT
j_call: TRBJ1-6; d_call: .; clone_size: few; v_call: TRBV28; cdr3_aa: CASWGGSSPLHF; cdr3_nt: TGTGCCAGCTGGGGAGGTTCTTCACCCCTCCACTTT
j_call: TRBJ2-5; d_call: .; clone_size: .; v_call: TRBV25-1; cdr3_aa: CASSDGLGTKKTQYF; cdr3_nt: TGTGCCAGCAGTGATGGACTAGGGACAAAAAAGACCCAGTACTTC